Listed below are T cell receptor beta chains from one sample, sequenced in a study of PD-1 blockade in classical Hodgkin lymphoma. Libraries were prepared by immunoSEQ multiplex PCR; TCRdb keeps only in-frame clonotypes and omits some of them. In the table there are approximately 7,500 clones, about nine tenths of which are singletons. The sample was CD4+ T cells from blood, taken at baseline. These receptors all stem from a human donor with classical Hodgkin lymphoma. Both conserved end residues are trimmed from each CDR3. The order of the fields is V gene, D gene, CDR3 length, CDR3 protein. D genes are given only for firm matches.

TRBV6-5 | - | 13 | ASSLFTTQQETQY
TRBV5-6 | - | 10 | ASSLVDQPQH
TRBV9 | - | 12 | ASSVDLFSYEQY
TRBV5-1 | - | 14 | ASSLGAGSSTDTQY
TRBV7-2 | TRBD2 | 13 | ASSVSGRSNGELF
TRBV5-4 | TRBD2 | 12 | ASKGTSDQDTQY
TRBV2 | - | 13 | ASGYRVVAKNIQY
TRBV6-4 | - | 13 | ASKLGQTENEKLF
TRBV27 | - | 12 | ASSFRDGRETQY
TRBV4-3 | - | 13 | ASSQDLGTNEKLF
TRBV7-8 | - | 13 | ASSRNSYSTDTQY
TRBV7-9 | TRBD1 | 9 | ASSLRQGST
TRBV9 | - | 13 | ASSVDGPYTGELF
TRBV2 | TRBD1 | 10 | ASTRGQETQY
TRBV5-1 | - | 14 | ASSDGQSSGANVLT
TRBV7-9 | - | 10 | ASSRRGSSYH
TRBV15 | - | 17 | ATSINREIEGGRSYEQY
TRBV7-3 | TRBD2 | 13 | ASSLSAGSDYEQY
TRBV28 | TRBD1 | 14 | ASSRQGIGADTEAF
TRBV7-9 | - | 10 | ASSYNAAEAF
TRBV6-5 | - | 13 | ASSYMGGFAYEQY
TRBV19 | - | 10 | ASSTKYNEQF
TRBV5-1 | TRBD2 | 14 | ASSQNPGLAYNEQF
TRBV5-1 | - | 11 | ASSLKESTEAF
TRBV5-6 | - | 12 | ASSLFVLGYEQY
TRBV5-4 | TRBD1 | 12 | ASSSGQDTGELF
TRBV6-6 | - | 12 | ASSNALGGSPLH
TRBV7-2 | - | 13 | ASSRGTRENQPQH
TRBV5-4 | - | 12 | ASSPWVRQETQY
TRBV9 | - | 14 | ASSVGDGVIGSPLH
TRBV28 | - | 13 | ASTTPRGVEETQY
TRBV11-3 | - | 11 | ASSKGPPSSKY
TRBV5-8 | - | 12 | ASSFAGGTDTQY
TRBV6-6 | - | 11 | ASSPLAYQPQH
TRBV6-5 | - | 13 | ASSYSEGSGNTIY
TRBV5-6 | TRBD1 | 12 | ASSYTGGRTEAF
TRBV27 | TRBD2 | 13 | ASSIIAGAYNEQF
TRBV28 | - | 16 | ASSLNSWQGLITDTQY
TRBV7-9 | TRBD1 | 12 | ASSRLGGSTEAF
TRBV18 | TRBD1 | 12 | ASSPGQGDHEQY